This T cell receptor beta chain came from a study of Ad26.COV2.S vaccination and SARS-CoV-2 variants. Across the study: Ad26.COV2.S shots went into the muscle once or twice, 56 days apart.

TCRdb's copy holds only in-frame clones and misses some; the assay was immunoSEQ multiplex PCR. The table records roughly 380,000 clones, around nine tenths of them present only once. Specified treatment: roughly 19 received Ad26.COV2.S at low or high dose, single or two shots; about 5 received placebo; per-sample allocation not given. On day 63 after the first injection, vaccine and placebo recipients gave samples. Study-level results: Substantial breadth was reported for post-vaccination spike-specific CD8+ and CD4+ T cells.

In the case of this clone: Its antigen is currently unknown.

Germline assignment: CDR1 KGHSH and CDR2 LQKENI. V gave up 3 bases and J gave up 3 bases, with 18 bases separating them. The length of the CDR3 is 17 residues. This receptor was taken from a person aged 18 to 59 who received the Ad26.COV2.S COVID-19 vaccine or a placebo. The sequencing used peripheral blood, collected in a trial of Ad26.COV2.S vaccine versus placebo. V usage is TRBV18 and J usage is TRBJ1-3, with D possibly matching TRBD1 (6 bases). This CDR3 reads CASSPIVGGAGGNTIYF. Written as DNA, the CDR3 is TGTGCCAGCTCACCTATCGTCGGGGGGGCTGGTGGAAACACCATATATTTT.